A selection of T cell receptor beta chains follows, all from one sample in a study of blood T cells in healthy people across ages. MiXCR, applied by TCRdb to the 5' RACE reads, yields one record per CDR3 protein. The table shows roughly 1,800,000 distinct CDR3 sequences, with 49% occurring only once. Sequencing used blood. The receptors derive from a woman in her 40s in good health. CDR3s include the opening cysteine and the closing phenylalanine or tryptophan. The D gene is left open where the match is weak. Size is omitted from some rows. Given values are once, few, many or a class for expanded clones.

v_call: TRBV28
d_call: NA
clone_size: NA
j_call: TRBJ2-7
cdr3_aa: CASRFQGNHYEQYF
cdr3_nt: TGTGCCAGCAGGTTTCAAGGAAACCACTACGAGCAGTACTTC

v_call: TRBV13
d_call: NA
clone_size: NA
j_call: TRBJ1-2
cdr3_aa: CASSLASTPGVDGYTF
cdr3_nt: TGTGCCAGCAGCTTAGCTTCAACCCCGGGCGTGGATGGCTACACCTTC

v_call: TRBV7-9
d_call: TRBD1
clone_size: few
j_call: TRBJ2-4
cdr3_aa: CASTLTGTGTQNIQYF
cdr3_nt: TGTGCCAGCACCTTAACCGGGACAGGGACCCAAAACATTCAGTACTTC

v_call: TRBV5-4
d_call: NA
clone_size: once
j_call: TRBJ1-2
cdr3_aa: CASSKDDGYGYTF
cdr3_nt: TGTGCCAGCAGCAAGGATGATGGCTATGGCTACACCTTC

v_call: TRBV7-2
d_call: NA
clone_size: NA
j_call: TRBJ1-6
cdr3_aa: CASRIGGQTYNSPLHF
cdr3_nt: TGTGCCAGCAGGATAGGAGGACAGACCTATAATTCACCCCTCCACTTT

v_call: TRBV6-5
d_call: TRBD1
clone_size: NA
j_call: TRBJ1-4
cdr3_aa: CASHQGGAGEKLFF
cdr3_nt: TGTGCCAGCCACCAGGGGGGCGCGGGTGAAAAACTGTTTTTT

v_call: TRBV6-5
d_call: NA
clone_size: NA
j_call: TRBJ1-4
cdr3_aa: CASSYSQGTNEKLFF
cdr3_nt: TGTGCCAGCAGTTACTCTCAGGGAACTAATGAAAAACTGTTTTTT

v_call: TRBV6-2/TRBV6-3
d_call: NA
clone_size: NA
j_call: TRBJ2-6
cdr3_aa: CASSYSATGPLGANVLTF
cdr3_nt: TGTGCCAGCAGTTACTCCGCCACAGGCCCCCTTGGGGCCAACGTCCTGACTTTC

v_call: TRBV4-1
d_call: NA
clone_size: NA
j_call: TRBJ1-1
cdr3_aa: CASSQERGPNTEAFF
cdr3_nt: TGCGCCAGCAGCCAAGAAAGGGGCCCGAACACTGAAGCTTTCTTT

v_call: TRBV28
d_call: NA
clone_size: NA
j_call: TRBJ1-6
cdr3_aa: CASSPTGDSPLHF
cdr3_nt: TGTGCCAGCAGTCCGACAGGTGATTCACCCCTCCACTTT

v_call: TRBV27
d_call: TRBD1
clone_size: few
j_call: TRBJ1-2
cdr3_aa: CASSFRRGRDYGYTF
cdr3_nt: TGTGCCAGCAGTTTTAGGAGGGGGCGGGACTATGGCTACACCTTC

v_call: TRBV29-1
d_call: NA
clone_size: NA
j_call: TRBJ2-3
cdr3_aa: CSEQTSTDTQYF
cdr3_nt: TGCAGCGAACAGACTAGCACAGATACGCAGTATTTT

v_call: TRBV27
d_call: TRBD1
clone_size: NA
j_call: TRBJ2-6
cdr3_aa: CASSPQAGGSGANVLTF
cdr3_nt: TGTGCCAGCAGCCCCCAGGCAGGGGGCTCTGGGGCCAACGTCCTGACTTTC

v_call: TRBV7-2
d_call: NA
clone_size: NA
j_call: TRBJ2-7
cdr3_aa: CASIPDPTRSYEQYF
cdr3_nt: TGTGCCAGCATCCCGGACCCGACTCGCTCCTACGAGCAGTACTTC

v_call: TRBV4-3
d_call: NA
clone_size: NA
j_call: TRBJ1-5
cdr3_aa: CASRQGLTGTQPQHF
cdr3_nt: TGCGCCAGCAGGCAAGGCTTGACAGGAACTCAGCCCCAGCATTTT

v_call: TRBV6-6
d_call: NA
clone_size: NA
j_call: TRBJ2-7
cdr3_aa: CATRARAGGEQYF
cdr3_nt: TGTGCCACCAGGGCCAGGGCTGGAGGTGAGCAGTACTTC

v_call: TRBV5-1
d_call: TRBD2
clone_size: NA
j_call: TRBJ2-1
cdr3_aa: CASSFGLAGEDNEQFF
cdr3_nt: TGCGCCAGCAGCTTTGGACTAGCGGGGGAGGACAATGAGCAGTTCTTC

v_call: TRBV4-2
d_call: NA
clone_size: NA
j_call: TRBJ1-2
cdr3_aa: CASSQEVGRRGGYTF
cdr3_nt: TGTGCCAGCAGCCAAGAAGTGGGGCGACGAGGTGGCTACACCTTC

v_call: TRBV28
d_call: NA
clone_size: NA
j_call: TRBJ2-7
cdr3_aa: CASRPLGGRSSYEQYF
cdr3_nt: TGTGCCAGCAGACCCCTCGGGGGAAGGAGCTCCTACGAGCAGTACTTC

v_call: TRBV7-3
d_call: TRBD2
clone_size: few
j_call: TRBJ2-1
cdr3_aa: CASSLIQGTSGEIYNEQFF
cdr3_nt: TGTGCCAGCAGCTTAATTCAGGGGACTAGCGGGGAGATTTACAATGAGCAGTTCTTC